This TCR beta chain derives from a study of regulatory T cells in long-lasting Graves disease (dated by TCRdb to the early 2020s). Broadly, across the study: To count as having persistent Graves' disease, a patient had to have received antithyroid drug treatment for over 5 years with TSH receptor autoantibodies remaining persistently positive. Patients with persistent Graves' disease were compared with patients with newly diagnosed Graves' disease using TCR sequencing and RNA sequencing of peripheral blood. The study took place in China and was registered as a clinical trial. TCR sequencing covered around 13 persistent and some 20 newly diagnosed Graves' disease patients, 33 samples in total. On average, persistent Graves' disease patients in the clinical cohort had been on antithyroid drugs for approximately ten years.

Library method: multiplex PCR. The instrument given in TCRdb is Illumina HiSeq 4000. iRepertoire HTBI primers and Arm-PCR amplification of CDR3 regions were used to construct TCR beta libraries. Before sequencing, the PCR products went through gel purification. The paper's processing steps were these. A total of around 59 TRBV and approximately 13 TRBJ segments were identified across samples and were used for gene usage analysis of CDR3 amino acid clonotypes. COPE and FqMerger were used to merge the filtered high-quality paired reads into contigs. BLAST was used to align contigs to IMGT TRBV, TRBD and TRBJ reference genes, with CDR3 defined following IMGT. Highly expanded clones were defined as clonotypes with a frequency above 0.1%. Repertoire diversity was measured by Shannon entropy, and V-J evenness by the Gini coefficient. A clonotype found in more than one individual was treated as public. TCRdb applied fastp at Q25 and MiXCR to the public reads, then kept only in-frame beta chains. Merged by CDR3 protein, the rows form single entries marked with the most common genes and DNA. The V and J calls follow TCRdb's processing rather than the paper's. For this sample the table gives 350,000 to 450,000 distinct CDR3 sequences, of which over 20% were detected only once. Roughly an eighth of the sample rests with the top ten.

This clonotype was seen at least ten times. Its antigen target is currently unknown. Base-call qualities are not available, and no considerably larger clone is one nucleotide away. In the paper's terms, the time point label means: persistent/refractory GD, antithyroid drugs over 5 years with positive TRAb. For both TCR sequencing and RNA sequencing, RNA was extracted from PBMCs using TRIzol. The diagnosis of Graves' disease was made according to American Thyroid Association guidelines. Patients for the study were recruited at an endocrinology department in Xi'an, China. From each patient, approximately 9 milliliters of peripheral blood was collected into an EDTA anticoagulant tube. Ficoll Paque Plus density gradient separation was used to isolate PBMCs, and no additional T cell sorting was done. An Agilent 2100 Bioanalyzer and agarose gel were used to check RNA quality, and a NanoDrop 2000 was used to measure RNA concentration.

From cysteine to phenylalanine, the CDR3 is 15 amino acids long. The DNA shown is the 45-base CDR3, in frame from base 1. Cut back by 5 bases and 1 base, the V and J ends lie 14 bases apart. CDR1 is given as SGHAT and CDR2 as FQNNGV, both from the germline V gene. The paper's findings and limits, for the study overall: The authors acknowledged the small sample size as a limitation that may reduce accuracy. Compared with newly diagnosed patients, patients with persistent Graves' disease had lower TCR Shannon entropy and fewer highly expanded clones, which suggests clonal expansion. Sequencing and analysis were restricted to the TCR beta chain. A larger number of public clonotypes was shared among persistent patients (more than 2,500) than among newly diagnosed patients (around 890). The study examined only peripheral blood because the primary lesion, thyroid tissue, could not be accessed. Preferential use of TRBV28, TRBJ1-2 and TRBJ2-5 was observed in persistent disease, whereas TRBV20-1 and TRBJ2-1 were favored in newly diagnosed disease.

The chain is encoded by TRBV11-2 joined to TRBJ1-1, with TRBD1 perhaps the D gene, on 6 matching bases. This clonotype was sampled from a female donor with Graves disease. The specimen comprised peripheral blood mononuclear cells (PBMCs), sampled when the disease was refractory, from a patient treated with antithyroid drugs. The CDR3 in this case is CASSPGASRNTEAFF. At the DNA level, the sequence is TGTGCCAGCAGCCCAGGGGCTTCCCGGAACACTGAAGCTTTCTTT.